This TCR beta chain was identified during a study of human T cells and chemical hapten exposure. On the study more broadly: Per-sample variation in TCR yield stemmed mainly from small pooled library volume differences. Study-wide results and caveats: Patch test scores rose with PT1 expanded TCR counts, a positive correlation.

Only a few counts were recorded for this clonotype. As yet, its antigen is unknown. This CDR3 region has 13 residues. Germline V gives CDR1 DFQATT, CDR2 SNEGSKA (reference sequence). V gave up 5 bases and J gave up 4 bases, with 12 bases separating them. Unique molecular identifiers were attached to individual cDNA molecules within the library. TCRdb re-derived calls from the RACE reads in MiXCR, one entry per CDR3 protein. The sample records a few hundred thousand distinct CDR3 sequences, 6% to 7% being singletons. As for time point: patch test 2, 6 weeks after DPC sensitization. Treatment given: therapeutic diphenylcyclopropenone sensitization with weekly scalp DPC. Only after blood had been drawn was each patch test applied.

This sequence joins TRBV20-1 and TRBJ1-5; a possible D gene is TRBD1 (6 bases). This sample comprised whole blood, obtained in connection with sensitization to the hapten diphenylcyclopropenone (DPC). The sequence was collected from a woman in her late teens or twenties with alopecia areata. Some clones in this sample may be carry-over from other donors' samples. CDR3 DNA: TGCAGTGCTGGACAGAGACCTAATCAGCCCCAGCATTTT. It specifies CSAGQRPNQPQHF.